This T cell receptor (beta chain) was retrieved from a study of cytomegalovirus exposure and HLA in healthy donors. Study-level results: Most sequenced TCRs were rare (though some public TCRs occurred in many donors). Researchers reported in a later analysis that a missense DCLRE1C variant was tied to TCR beta V- and J-gene trimming.

The primer mix had 60 Vbeta and 13 Jbeta primers. Authors' data handling: In a later analysis, the count reached 80 million or so unique TCR beta chains, with around 11 million shared. Data came from immunoSEQ multiplex PCR; TCRdb stores just in-frame clones and leaves some out. V, J and clone size were drawn from that table, and D and trimming were deduced from the DNA. The sample lists 170,000 or so clones; around 82% were seen once. Comments on this clone: The antigen is undetermined.

Sequencing used PBMCs. The receptor comes from a woman in her 50s in good health and CMV-seropositive.

This CDR3 is CASSPDIGTDTQYF. In DNA form, the CDR3 reads TGTGCCAGCAGTCCGGACATAGGCACAGATACGCAGTATTTT. The chain has TRBV6-5 and TRBJ2-3; TRBD1 is a possible D gene (5 bases). V lost 5 bases to trimming and J lost 1 base, with 10 bases between them. Germline loops: CDR1 MNHEY, CDR2 SVGAGI. The CDR3 runs 14 residues.